The 29 T cell receptor beta chains below were found in one sample sequenced in a study of neoadjuvant nivolumab and ipilimumab in lung cancer. The protocol was immunoSEQ multiplex PCR, while the TCRdb copy is restricted to in-frame clones and leaves out a portion. The sample shows some 29,000 clones, approximately 86% of them seen only once. Here the sequenced sample was tumor tissue, taken after neoadjuvant nivolumab, alone or with ipilimumab, at or shortly before surgery. The receptors come from an adult with non-small cell lung cancer.

This sequence joins TRBV30 and TRBJ1-2; 7 nucleotides agree with TRBD1. V shed 0 bases, J shed 8 bases, and the junction held 0 bases outside the gene matches. Germline CDR1 reads GTSNPN; CDR2 reads SVGIG (reference sequence). The CDR3 has 11 amino acids. The chain's CDR3 is CAWSVGGGYTF. CDR3 nucleotide sequence: TGTGCCTGGAGTGTAGGGGGCGGCTACACCTTC.

This chain uses TRBV18 with TRBJ1-5; D is perhaps TRBD1 (5 bases). The ends were cut back, 2 bases at V and 2 bases at J, with 7 bases in the middle. Germline V gene lookup returns CDR1 KGHSH and CDR2 LQKENI. This CDR3 spans 14 amino acids. The CDR3 reads CASSPGDGNQPQHF. The CDR3 region has the DNA TGTGCCAGCTCACCAGGGGACGGCAATCAGCCCCAGCATTTT.

The chain is built from TRBV11-3 and TRBJ2-1; weak D call: TRBD1 (6 bases). Looked up from germline, CDR1 is SGHNT and CDR2 is YENEEA. This CDR3 has 12 residues. The V and J ends lost 4 bases and 7 bases respectively, with 8 bases between them. This CDR3 is CASSSGVNEQFF. The DNA for the CDR3 is TGTGCCAGCAGCTCAGGGGTGAATGAGCAGTTCTTC.

The J gene is TRBJ1-2, the V gene TRBV7-2, with 9 positions matching TRBD1. The germline gives CDR1 SGHTA, CDR2 FQGNSA. The CDR3 is 15 residues long. V lost 4 bases to trimming and J lost 5 bases; unmatched junction nucleotides: 8. CDR3 amino acids: CASSSLSGQGYGYTF. CDR3 DNA sequence: TGTGCCAGCAGCTCCCTTTCCGGACAGGGGTATGGCTACACCTTC.

The V call is TRBV7-2, the J call TRBJ2-5; 11 nucleotides line up with TRBD2. Germline V gene lookup returns CDR1 SGHTA and CDR2 FQGNSA. The CDR3 runs 17 residues. V was clipped by 3 bases and J by 5 bases; unmatched bases: 11. CDR3 loop: CASSLGSGGAKSETQYF. CDR3 nucleotides: TGTGCCAGCAGCTTGGGTAGCGGGGGGGCCAAATCGGAGACCCAGTACTTC.

The gene calls are TRBV27 and TRBJ2-2, with 10 bases identical to TRBD2. The germline V gene encodes CDR1 MNHEY and CDR2 SMNVEV (reference sequence). The CDR3 extends over 16 amino acids. V was clipped by 0 bases and J by 6 bases; unmatched bases: 4. The CDR3 DNA reads as TGTGCCAGCAGTTTATCAGCGGGAGGGCACCCCGGGGAGCTGTTTTTT. The encoded protein is CASSLSAGGHPGELFF.

In its sample, this clone was seen a few times. This chain's CDR3 is CASSIALGLEGVVGELFF. CDR3 nucleotide sequence: TGTGCCAGTAGTATAGCCCTGGGACTAGAGGGAGTAGTCGGGGAGCTGTTTTTT. This chain connects TRBV19 to TRBJ2-2; 8 bases line up with TRBD2. The CDR3 has 18 amino acids. The germline V gene encodes CDR1 LNHDA and CDR2 SQIVND (reference sequence). After removal of 1 base from V and 7 bases from J, the junction contained 14 bases not matched to a gene.

V gene TRBV19 combines with J gene TRBJ2-3; D remains unclear. Germline V gene lookup returns CDR1 LNHDA and CDR2 SQIVND (reference sequence). Trimming cost V 3 bases and J 0 bases, with 10 bases left between them. The CDR3 loop spans 15 amino acids. CDR3 in amino acids: CASSIWGSSTDTQYF. DNA of the CDR3: TGTGCCAGTAGTATCTGGGGATCTAGCACAGATACGCAGTATTTT.

The chain is built from TRBV11-2 and TRBJ1-6; no clear D gene. Germline CDR1 SGHAT, CDR2 FQNNGV. Deletions cut 5 bases from V and 7 bases from J, with 12 bases between. The CDR3 contains 14 residues. The CDR3 DNA reads TGTGCCAGCAGCCTTCAGTGGGCGAATTCACCCCTCCACTTT. It is translated as CASSLQWANSPLHF.

The chain uses TRBV7-2 and TRBJ1-5; D unclear. Trimming cost V 0 bases and J 7 bases, with 13 bases left between them. Germline values: CDR1 SGHTA, CDR2 FQGNSA. This CDR3 spans 15 amino acids. Written as DNA, the CDR3 is TGTGCCAGCAGCTTAGCGTTAGGGAAAGGACAGCCCCAGCATTTT. This encodes CASSLALGKGQPQHF.

This clone was observed once. The chain joins TRBV5-4 to TRBJ1-1; D unclear. Germline V lookup: CDR1 SGHNT, CDR2 YYREEE (reference sequence). CDR3 length: 13 amino acids. Trimming pared 1 base from V and 0 bases from J, leaving 4 bases between. This chain's CDR3 is CASSLPLNTEAFF. In DNA, the CDR3 is TGTGCCAGCAGCTTGCCCCTGAACACTGAAGCTTTCTTT.

The V gene is TRBV25-1, the J gene TRBJ1-2; D gene unclear. Germline assignment: CDR1 MGHDK and CDR2 SYGVNS. Trimming cost V 1 base and J 8 bases, with 14 bases left between them. The CDR3 runs to 14 residues. The CDR3 DNA is TGTGCCAGCAGTGAATCTCAATTTACTAGGGGCTACACCTTC. It is translated as CASSESQFTRGYTF.

The chain combines TRBV5-1 with TRBJ1-3; tentatively, D is TRBD1 (5 bases). The length of the CDR3 is 14 residues. Per the germline V gene, CDR1 is SGHRS and CDR2 is YFSETQ. The V gene lost 4 bases and the J gene lost 1 base, with 9 bases spanning the gap. The CDR3 nucleotides read TGCGCCAGCAGCCAGGGCTCTTCTGGAAACACCATATATTTT. Residues: CASSQGSSGNTIYF.

The chain uses TRBV28 and TRBJ2-7, with 7 nucleotides matching TRBD2. The germline gives CDR1 MDHEN, CDR2 SYDVKM. Trimming took 7 bases from V and 3 from J; bases not matched to a gene: 9. This CDR3 is 14 amino acids long. CDR3 in amino acids: CASTPSGSSYEQYF. The CDR3 nucleotides are TGTGCCAGCACACCTAGCGGCAGCAGCTACGAGCAGTACTTC.

This rearrangement joins TRBV14 to TRBJ2-1; D gene unclear. Per germline, CDR1 SGHDN and CDR2 FVKESK. This CDR3 comprises 15 residues. V was clipped by 1 base and J by 0 bases, with 7 bases between them. CDR3 in amino acids: CASSQGVSSYNEQFF. The CDR3 DNA reads TGTGCCAGCAGCCAAGGGGTGAGCTCCTACAATGAGCAGTTCTTC.

The sample holds one count of this clone. The rearrangement links TRBV6-4 to TRBJ1-1; D remains ambiguous. There are 14 residues in the CDR3. Germline CDR1 and CDR2: MRHNA and SNTAGT. V was clipped by 3 bases and J by 3 bases, with 11 bases between them. CDR3 in DNA: TGTGCCAGCAGTGAGTTCCGGGATCACACTGAAGCTTTCTTT. Translating it yields CASSEFRDHTEAFF.

The CDR3 DNA reads TGCGCCAGCAGCTTGGGGCCAGCGGGGGCCCACAATGAGCAGTTCTTC. Translation: CASSLGPAGAHNEQFF. The V gene is TRBV5-1, the J gene TRBJ2-1, with 8 positions matching TRBD2. Trimming took 0 bases from V and 5 from J; bases not matched to a gene: 7. The CDR3 covers 16 residues. Per the germline V gene, CDR1 is SGHRS and CDR2 is YFSETQ.

V gene TRBV29-1 combines with J gene TRBJ1-2, with D hard to call. Germline CDR1 is SQVTM and CDR2 is ANQGSEA. The length of the CDR3 is 16 residues. Trimming shortened V by 1 base and J by 4 bases, and 19 bases separated the two germline ends. Here the CDR3 DNA reads TGCAGCGTTGAAGGGCGGACCCCGGATCAAGTCTATGGCTACACCTTC. It specifies CSVEGRTPDQVYGYTF.

The chain uses TRBV18 and TRBJ1-5, with a tentative D call TRBD1 (6 bases). The CDR3 loop spans 15 amino acids. Germline-derived CDR1 and CDR2 are KGHSH and LQKENI. Trimming took off 3 bases at V and 2 bases at J, with 11 bases between the two ends. Here the CDR3 reads CASSPREGGNQPQHF. CDR3 coding DNA: TGTGCCAGCTCACCCCGCGAGGGGGGCAATCAGCCCCAGCATTTT.

The chain couples TRBV5-8 to TRBJ1-2; D unclear. The CDR3 is 13 residues long. Germline V gives CDR1 SGHTS, CDR2 YDEGEE. The ends were cut back, 5 bases at V and 2 bases at J, with 10 bases in the middle. The CDR3 protein is CASSRPLNYGYTF. As DNA, the CDR3 is TGTGCCAGCAGTCGACCGTTGAACTATGGCTACACCTTC. Full variable domain (missing parts from reference TRBV5-8 and TRBJ1-2): EAGVTQSPTHLIKTRGQQATLRCSPISGHTSVYWYQQALGLGLQFLLWYDEGEERNRGNFPPRFSGRQFPNYSSELNVNALELEDSALYLCASSRPLNYGYTFGSGTRLTVV.

This CDR3 reads CASSSVGQGDTYEQYF. The CDR3 coding sequence is TGTGCCAGCAGCTCCGTGGGACAGGGGGACACCTACGAGCAGTACTTC. The chain is built from TRBV7-9 and TRBJ2-7; 11 bases fit TRBD1. The CDR3 length is 16 residues. The V and J ends lost 4 bases and 2 bases, in that order; junction bases with no gene match: 7. Germline V lookup: CDR1 SEHNR, CDR2 FQNEAQ (reference sequence).

The J gene is TRBJ2-1, the V gene TRBV5-4; unclear D gene. The germline V gene encodes CDR1 SGHNT and CDR2 YYREEE (reference sequence). Trimming stripped 4 bases from V and 6 bases from J, with 14 bases between. CDR3 length: 14 residues. As DNA, the CDR3 is TGTGCCAGCAGCCCCGTACAGTTCCCCAATGAGCAGTTCTTC. Translated, it gives CASSPVQFPNEQFF.

The chain carries TRBV5-1 and TRBJ2-6, with D possibly matching TRBD1 (6 bases). The CDR3 covers 16 residues. The V end was cut by 2 bases, the J end by 1 base, with 10 bases between. Germline V CDR1 and CDR2: SGHRS, YFSETQ. CDR3 coding DNA: TGCGCCAGCAGCTTCGGACAGCCATCTGGGGCCAACGTCCTGACTTTC. Its translation: CASSFGQPSGANVLTF.

This chain connects TRBV28 to TRBJ2-1, with a tentative D call TRBD1 (5 bases). Trimming took off 0 bases at V and 2 bases at J, with 11 bases between the two ends. This CDR3 is built from 16 residues. Germline V gene sequence: CDR1 MDHEN, CDR2 SYDVKM. The CDR3 DNA sequence: TGTGCCAGCAGTTTATGGACAGAAATAACCTACAATGAGCAGTTCTTC. Protein sequence: CASSLWTEITYNEQFF. Using reference TRBV28 and TRBJ2-1 for the parts outside the CDR3, the full variable domain is DVKVTQSSRYLVKRTGEKVFLECVQDMDHENMFWYRQDPGLGLRLIYFSYDVKMKEKGDIPEGYSVSREKKERFSLILESASTNQTSMYLCASSLWTEITYNEQFFGPGTRLTVL.

V gene TRBV28 combines with J gene TRBJ1-5; weak D call: TRBD1 (6 bases). CDR1 is MDHEN and CDR2 is SYDVKM in the germline V gene. The V gene lost 6 bases and the J gene lost 6 bases, with 15 bases spanning the gap. CDR3 length: 14 residues. The CDR3 DNA follows: TGTGCCAGCAGCGACTCTGGAGGGGGTCAGCCCCAGCATTTT. Its translation: CASSDSGGGQPQHF.

The chain uses TRBV6-1 and TRBJ2-6; the D is unclear. The ends were cut back, 2 bases at V and 3 bases at J, with 11 bases in the middle. Germline-derived CDR1 and CDR2 are MNHNS and SASEGT. This CDR3 spans 16 amino acids. CDR3: CASSEQLGIGANVLTF. In DNA form, the CDR3 reads TGTGCCAGCAGTGAACAGTTAGGGATTGGGGCCAACGTCCTGACTTTC.

This chain joins TRBV11-3 and TRBJ2-5; 9 bases fit TRBD1. Germline values: CDR1 SGHNT, CDR2 YENEEA. CDR3 length: 16 residues. The V gene end was trimmed by 0 bases and the J gene end by 5 bases; junction bases not matched to a gene: 7. CDR3 DNA: TGTGCCAGCAGCTTAGAGAGACAGGGGGGGACGGAGACCCAGTACTTC. Its protein is CASSLERQGGTETQYF.

This clone was detected a few times. The genes are TRBV5-1 and TRBJ1-1; D remains ambiguous. V lost 0 bases, J lost 6 bases, and 6 bases lay in between. CDR3 length equals 12 residues. Germline V lookup: CDR1 SGHRS, CDR2 YFSETQ. The CDR3 DNA follows: TGCGCCAGCAGCTTGGGTTTTTCTGAAGCTTTCTTT. It codes for CASSLGFSEAFF. The whole variable domain, filled in from reference TRBV5-1 and TRBJ1-1, reads KAGVTQTPRYLIKTRGQQVTLSCSPISGHRSVSWYQQTPGQGLQFLFEYFSETQRNKGNFPGRFSGRQFSNSRSEMNVSTLELGDSALYLCASSLGFSEAFFGQGTRLTVV.

The chain combines TRBV5-6 with TRBJ1-1; D not certain. The CDR3 length is 14 residues. The germline V gene has CDR1 SGHDT and CDR2 YYEEEE. Trimming stripped 4 bases from V and 11 bases from J, with 21 bases between. The CDR3 reads CASSPWGRGRAAFF. DNA for the CDR3: TGTGCCAGCAGCCCCTGGGGTAGAGGAAGGGCTGCTTTCTTT.